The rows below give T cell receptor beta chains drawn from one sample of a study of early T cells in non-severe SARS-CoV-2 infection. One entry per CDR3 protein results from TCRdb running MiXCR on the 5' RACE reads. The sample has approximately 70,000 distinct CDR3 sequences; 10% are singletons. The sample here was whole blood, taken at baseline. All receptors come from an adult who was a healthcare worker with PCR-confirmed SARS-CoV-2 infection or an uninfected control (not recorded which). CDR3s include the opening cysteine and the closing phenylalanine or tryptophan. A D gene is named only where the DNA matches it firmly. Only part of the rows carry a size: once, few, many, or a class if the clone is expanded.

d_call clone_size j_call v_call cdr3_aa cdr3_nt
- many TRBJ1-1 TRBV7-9 CASNGAYMNTEAFF TGTGCCAGCAATGGGGCCTATATGAACACTGAAGCTTTCTTT
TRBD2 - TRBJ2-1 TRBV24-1 CATSEPTSGSSHNEQFF TGTGCCACCAGTGAACCGACGAGCGGGAGTTCCCACAATGAGCAGTTCTTC
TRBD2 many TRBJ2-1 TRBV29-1 CSVGSGASYNEQFF TGCAGCGTAGGTAGCGGGGCCTCCTACAATGAGCAGTTCTTC
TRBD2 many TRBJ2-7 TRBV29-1 CSVEEYAGGQEQYF TGCAGCGTTGAAGAATATGCGGGGGGTCAAGAGCAGTACTTC
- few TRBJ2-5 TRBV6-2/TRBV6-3 CAGKRTGEETQYF TGTGCCGGGAAAAGGACGGGGGAAGAGACCCAGTACTTC
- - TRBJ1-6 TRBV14 CASRHSGGNSPLHF TGTGCCAGCAGACATAGTGGGGGTAATTCACCCCTCCACTTT
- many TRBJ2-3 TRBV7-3 CASSLRGSVDTQYF TGTGCCAGCAGCTTAAGGGGGAGTGTTGATACGCAGTATTTT
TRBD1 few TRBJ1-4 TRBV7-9 CASSPTGTGRTNEKLFF TGTGCCAGCAGCCCCACAGGGACAGGAAGAACTAATGAAAAACTGTTTTTT
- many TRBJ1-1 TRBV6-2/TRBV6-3 CASSYVGTNTEAFF TGTGCCAGCAGTTACGTTGGGACGAACACTGAAGCTTTCTTT
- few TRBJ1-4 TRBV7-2 CASSPRGAGLRVNEKLFF TGTGCCAGCAGCCCCCGTGGGGCAGGGCTCCGCGTTAATGAAAAACTGTTTTTT
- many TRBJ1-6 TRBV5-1 CASTEGTVGNSPLHF TGCGCCAGCACGGAAGGGACCGTGGGTAATTCACCCCTCCACTTT
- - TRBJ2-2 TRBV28 CASGIYTGELFF TGTGCCAGCGGAATATACACCGGGGAGCTGTTTTTT
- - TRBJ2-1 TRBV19 CASAGRARSYNEQFF TGTGCCAGTGCCGGGCGGGCGAGGTCCTACAATGAGCAGTTCTTC
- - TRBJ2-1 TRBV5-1 CASSTTTPGPINEQFF TGCGCCAGCAGCACAACCACCCCGGGACCGATAAATGAGCAGTTCTTC
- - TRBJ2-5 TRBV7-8 CASSPRTLQYF TGTGCCAGCAGCCCGAGGACCCTCCAATACTTC
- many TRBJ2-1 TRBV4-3 CASSQITGYEQFF TGCGCCAGCAGCCAAATAACAGGGTACGAGCAGTTCTTC
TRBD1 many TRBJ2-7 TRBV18 CASSPGTVYEQYF TGTGCCAGCTCACCCGGGACAGTCTACGAGCAGTACTTC
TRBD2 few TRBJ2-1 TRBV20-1 CSASMAGAEQFF TGCAGTGCTAGTATGGCGGGAGCAGAGCAGTTCTTC
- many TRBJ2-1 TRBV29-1 CSVEGASRSYNEQFF TGCAGCGTCGAAGGGGCTAGTCGCTCCTACAATGAGCAGTTCTTC
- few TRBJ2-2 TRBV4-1 CASSTGQNTGELFF TGCGCCAGCAGCACGGGACAGAACACCGGGGAGCTGTTTTTT
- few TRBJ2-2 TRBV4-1 CASRGHRTGELFF TGCGCCAGCAGGGGACATCGCACCGGGGAGCTGTTTTTT